The 8 T cell receptor beta chains presented below share a single source sample, sequenced in a study of post-analysis software for immune sequencing data. The study, taken as a whole, reports: Five TRBV segments occurring more often in patients than controls included TRBV5-6, TRBV5-1 and TRBV20-1.

Libraries were made from TCR beta cDNA, and they carried unique molecular identifiers. TCRdb reprocessed the PCR reads with MiXCR, giving one entry per CDR3 protein. The sample carries roughly 870,000 distinct CDR3 sequences, around 50% recorded once. No antigen has been identified for these receptors. Sequenced input: blood. Receptor source: a girl aged 10 to 17 with multiple sclerosis.

This clonotype was seen just once. The J gene is TRBJ1-2, the V gene TRBV29-1; the D gene is possibly TRBD1 (6 bases). CDR3 length equals 13 residues. CDR1 and CDR2 (germline): SQVTM, ANQGSEA. V was clipped by 7 bases and J by 6 bases, with 18 bases between them. CDR3 DNA sequence: TGCAGCGAGGGGGATGGAGAGACTCATGGCTACACCTTC. Translation: CSEGDGETHGYTF.

Remarks on this clonotype: One junction end does not reproduce the germline sequence, and a read error may be involved. The genes are TRBV6-5 and TRBJ1-4; 8 bases are a match to TRBD1. Germline lookup yields CDR1 MNHEY and CDR2 SVGAGI. The CDR3 is 16 residues long. In DNA, the CDR3 is TGTGCCAGCAGTTACCACTCACAGGGGGGTGGGGAAAAACGGTTTTTT. Translating it yields CASSYHSQGGGEKRFF.

J is TRBJ2-5 and V is TRBV5-1, with no clear D. The length of the CDR3 is 14 residues. The V gene lost 1 base and the J gene lost 4 bases, with 11 bases spanning the gap. Germline lookup yields CDR1 SGHRS and CDR2 YFSETQ. CDR3 DNA sequence: TGCGCCAGCAGCTTGCTGGGTAGGGCAGAGACCCAGTACTTC. This codes for CASSLLGRAETQYF. Filled out from reference TRBV5-1 and TRBJ2-5, the complete variable domain reads KAGVTQTPRYLIKTRGQQVTLSCSPISGHRSVSWYQQTPGQGLQFLFEYFSETQRNKGNFPGRFSGRQFSNSRSEMNVSTLELGDSALYLCASSLLGRAETQYFGPGTRLLVL.

The rearrangement uses TRBV7-9 and TRBJ2-4, with D possibly being TRBD2 (6 bases). Germline CDR1 is SEHNR and CDR2 is FQNEAQ (reference sequence). The length of the CDR3 is 11 residues. V was cut by 8 bases and J by 13 bases, with 15 bases left in between. This CDR3 reads CASARGGEQYF. The CDR3 DNA is TGTGCCAGCGCAAGGGGCGGGGAGCAGTACTTC. The variable domain in full, completed from reference TRBV7-9 and TRBJ2-4, reads DTGVSQNPRHKITKRGQNVTFRCDPISEHNRLYWYRQTLGQGPEFLTYFQNEAQLEKSRLLSDRFSAERPKGSFSTLEIQRTEQGDSAMYLCASARGGEQYFGAGTRLSVL.

The gene calls are TRBV9 and TRBJ2-1; a weak D match, TRBD1 (6 bases). Germline V gene lookup returns CDR1 SGDLS and CDR2 YYNGEE. The V end was cut by 3 bases, the J end by 7 bases, with 14 bases between. The CDR3 is 14 amino acids. The CDR3 here is CASSAQTRGNEQFF. For the CDR3, the DNA is TGTGCCAGCAGCGCGCAAACAAGGGGGAATGAGCAGTTCTTC.

The J gene is TRBJ2-3, the V gene TRBV6-6; 9 bases align to TRBD2. Germline V gives CDR1 MNHNY, CDR2 SVGAGI (reference sequence). The V segment lost 6 bases and the J segment 6 bases; nucleotides outside the gene matches: 13. CDR3 length equals 16 residues. CDR3 amino acids: CASSPQGSGGLDTQYF. In DNA, the CDR3 is TGTGCCAGCAGCCCCCAGGGGAGCGGGGGGTTGGATACGCAGTATTTT.

The rearrangement links TRBV20-1 to TRBJ2-3, with 8 nucleotides matching TRBD1. CDR1 and CDR2 (germline): DFQATT, SNEGSKA (reference sequence). The CDR3 loop spans 14 amino acids. V lost 3 bases, J lost 2 bases, and 4 bases stayed unmatched. CDR3 sequence reads: CSASPGGYTDTQYF. The DNA for the CDR3 is TGCAGTGCTAGTCCAGGGGGCTACACAGATACGCAGTATTTT.

The chain couples TRBV20-1 to TRBJ2-1, with 7 positions matching TRBD1. The germline V gene encodes CDR1 DFQATT and CDR2 SNEGSKA (reference sequence). J was trimmed by 0 bases and V by 6 bases; bases with no gene match: 8. The CDR3 is 15 amino acids. The CDR3 region has the DNA TGCAGTGCCCAGGGGACAGTGAGCTCCTACAATGAGCAGTTCTTC. Translated, it gives CSAQGTVSSYNEQFF.